A selection of T cell receptor beta chains follows, all from one sample in a study of tumor-infiltrating lymphocytes in localized non-small cell lung cancer. Only in-frame clones appear in the TCRdb table, and some are missing; sequencing was by immunoSEQ multiplex PCR. The sample consists of about 12,000 clones, under 90% of them appearing once. Source material: lung tumor tissue. These receptors all stem from a human donor with non-small cell lung cancer. Both conserved end residues are part of each CDR3. D genes are given only for firm matches. Only some rows state a clone size, as once, few, many or a class for expanded clones.

V,J,size,D,DNA,CDR3
TRBV5-4,TRBJ2-2,NA,NA,TGTGCCAGCAGCTCAGGGGGGGCTAGATCTATCGGGGAGCTGTTTTTT,CASSSGGARSIGELFF
TRBV5-1,TRBJ2-1,once,NA,TGCGCCAGCAGCTTGGCAGGGATCAATGAGCAGTTCTTC,CASSLAGINEQFF
TRBV7-8,TRBJ1-4,once,NA,TGTGCCAGCAGCTTAGGGGGCGCGGGTGAAAAACTGTTTTTT,CASSLGGAGEKLFF
TRBV18,TRBJ2-5,NA,NA,TGTGCCAGCTCACCACCAGGCCAAGGGTCGCAGACCCAGTACTTC,CASSPPGQGSQTQYF
TRBV27,TRBJ2-1,NA,TRBD2,TGTGCCAGCAGACTAGCGGCTAACAATGAGCAGTTCTTC,CASRLAANNEQFF
TRBV6-1,TRBJ2-6,NA,NA,TGTGCCAGCAGTGAACCGGTTACTGGGGCCAACGTCCTGACTTTC,CASSEPVTGANVLTF
TRBV5-4,TRBJ2-3,NA,TRBD2,TGTGCCAGCAGCGTAGGGGGGACGGGAGGGGCAGATACGCAGTATTTT,CASSVGGTGGADTQYF
TRBV6-5,TRBJ2-3,NA,NA,TGTGCCAGCAGTTACTGGGGGCAGACAGATACGCAGTATTTT,CASSYWGQTDTQYF
TRBV2,TRBJ2-3,NA,TRBD2,TGTGCCAGCACGACTAGCGGGAGAACGACAGATACGCAGTATTTT,CASTTSGRTTDTQYF
TRBV30,TRBJ1-4,NA,NA,TGTGCCGCCCTCGGGGGCAGGAGTAATGAAAAACTGTTTTTT,CAALGGRSNEKLFF
TRBV29-1,TRBJ1-4,NA,TRBD1,TGCAGCGTTGAAGGTCTCCGGGACAGGGAAGGGAAGGAAAAACTGTTTTTT,CSVEGLRDREGKEKLFF
TRBV30,TRBJ2-5,NA,NA,TGTGCCTGGAGGGGGGGTTCCCGGGACCCGCGGGGAGAGACCCAGTACTTC,CAWRGGSRDPRGETQYF
TRBV28,TRBJ2-3,NA,NA,TGTGCCAGCAGAGATACAGACAGGTTCAACGCAGATACGCAGTATTTT,CASRDTDRFNADTQYF